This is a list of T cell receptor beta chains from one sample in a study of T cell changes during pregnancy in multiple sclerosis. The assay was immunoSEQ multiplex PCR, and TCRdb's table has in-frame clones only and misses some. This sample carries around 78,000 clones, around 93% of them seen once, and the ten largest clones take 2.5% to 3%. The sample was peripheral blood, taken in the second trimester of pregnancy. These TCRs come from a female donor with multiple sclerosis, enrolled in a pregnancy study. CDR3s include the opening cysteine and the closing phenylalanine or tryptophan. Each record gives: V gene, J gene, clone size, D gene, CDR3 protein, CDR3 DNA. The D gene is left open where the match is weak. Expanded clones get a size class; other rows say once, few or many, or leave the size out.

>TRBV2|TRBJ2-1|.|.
CAGGYEQFF
TGTGCCGGAGGTTATGAGCAGTTCTTC
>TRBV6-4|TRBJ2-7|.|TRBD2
CASKGLVDYEQYF
TGTGCCAGCAAGGGACTAGTAGACTACGAGCAGTACTTC
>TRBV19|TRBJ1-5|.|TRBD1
CASSASGQINQPQHF
TGTGCCAGTAGTGCTTCGGGACAGATAAATCAGCCCCAGCATTTT
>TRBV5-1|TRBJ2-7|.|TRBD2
CASSSGLAGGNEQYF
TGCGCCAGCAGCTCGGGACTAGCGGGAGGAAACGAGCAGTACTTC
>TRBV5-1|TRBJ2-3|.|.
CASSFRGYTDTQYF
TGCGCCAGCAGCTTTCGGGGGTACACAGATACGCAGTATTTT
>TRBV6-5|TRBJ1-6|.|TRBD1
CASSRGQGNSPLHF
TGTGCCAGCTCACGCGGACAGGGTAATTCACCCCTCCACTTT
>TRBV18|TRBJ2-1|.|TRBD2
CASSPPTLAGVHFRQYEQFF
TGTGCCAGCTCACCCCCAACCTTAGCGGGGGTGCACTTTAGACAATATGAGCAGTTCTTC
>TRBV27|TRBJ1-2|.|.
CASSLSIAARGYTF
TGTGCCAGCAGTTTAAGTATAGCTGCTCGAGGCTACACCTTC
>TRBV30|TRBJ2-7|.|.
CARGGRRTTSSTSRAAYEQYF
.
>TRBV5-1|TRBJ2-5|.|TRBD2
CASSLSGTSGQETQYF
TGCGCCAGCAGCCTTTCCGGGACTAGCGGGCAAGAGACCCAGTACTTC
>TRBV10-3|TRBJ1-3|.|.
CATGEVNGNTIYF
TGTGCCACGGGAGAAGTGAATGGAAACACCATATATTTT
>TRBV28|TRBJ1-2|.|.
CASISGGYGYTF
TGTGCCAGCATTAGCGGGGGTTATGGCTACACCTTC
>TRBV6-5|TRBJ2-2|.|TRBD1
CASSRTGDTGELFF
TGTGCCAGCAGTCGGACAGGGGACACCGGGGAGCTGTTTTTT
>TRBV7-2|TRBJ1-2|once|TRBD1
CASSLRTGENYGYTF
TGTGCCAGCAGCTTAAGGACAGGGGAGAACTATGGCTACACCTTC
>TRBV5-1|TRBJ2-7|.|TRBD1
CASSPGTGLLEQYF
TGCGCCAGCAGCCCCGGGACAGGCCTCCTCGAGCAGTACTTC
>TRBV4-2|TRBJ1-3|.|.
CASSQSPGAGNTIYF
TGTGCCAGCAGCCAATCACCCGGGGCTGGAAACACCATATATTTT
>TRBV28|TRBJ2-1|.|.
CASSFEFGRGNEQFF
TGTGCCAGCAGTTTCGAGTTTGGACGGGGCAATGAGCAGTTCTTC
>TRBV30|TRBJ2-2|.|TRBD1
CAWSVLRGTGGTGELFF
TGTGCCTGGAGTGTACTGAGAGGGACAGGGGGAACCGGGGAGCTGTTTTTT
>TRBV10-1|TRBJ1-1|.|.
CASSVGFAGMNTEAFF
TGCGCCAGCAGTGTAGGATTCGCAGGGATGAACACTGAAGCTTTCTTT